The rows below give T cell receptor beta chains drawn from one sample of a study of T cell responses to AZD1222 COVID-19 vaccine. The protocol was immunoSEQ multiplex PCR, while the TCRdb copy is restricted to in-frame clones and leaves out a portion. The repertoire includes about 120,000 clones, nearly 90% of them detected once, and 2.5% to 3.5% sits in the top ten. Sequencing used peripheral blood, obtained on day 0 of AZD1222 vaccination. All receptors come from an adult in good health. Each CDR3 is given with its conserved first and last residue. The D gene is left open where the match is weak. The size of a clone is reported for some rows only, either as once, few or many, or as a class for expanded clones.

TRBJ2-1 . . TRBV10-3 CAISPRQESSYNEQFF TGTGCCATCAGCCCCCGACAGGAGAGCTCCTACAATGAGCAGTTCTTC
TRBJ2-1 . few TRBV7-3 CASSCDPSENEQFF TGTGCCAGCAGCTGTGACCCTAGCGAAAATGAGCAGTTCTTC
TRBJ2-1 . . TRBV4-3 CASSQEFRQNYNEQFF TGCGCCAGCAGCCAAGAATTCCGACAGAACTACAATGAGCAGTTCTTC
TRBJ1-2 . . TRBV19 CASSSGRGNYGYTF TGTGCCAGTAGTAGCGGCAGGGGAAACTATGGCTACACCTTC
TRBJ1-4 . . TRBV7-3 CASSLWGRAATNEKLFF TGTGCCAGCAGCTTATGGGGGAGGGCGGCAACTAATGAAAAACTGTTTTTT
TRBJ2-3 TRBD1 . TRBV28 CASSLQTGGRTDTQYF TGTGCCAGCAGTCTCCAAACAGGGGGCAGGACAGATACGCAGTATTTT
TRBJ1-1 TRBD1 . TRBV3-1/TRBV3-2 CASSKTGSAFF TGTGCCAGCAGCAAGACAGGGAGCGCTTTCTTT
TRBJ2-2 TRBD2 . TRBV4-1 CASSQAVAGERNTGELFF TGCGCCAGCAGCCAAGCGGTAGCGGGAGAGAGGAACACCGGGGAGCTGTTTTTT
TRBJ2-2 . . TRBV18 CASSPTQAGTGELFF TGTGCCAGCTCACCAACGCAAGCAGGCACCGGGGAGCTGTTTTTT
TRBJ1-1 . few TRBV14 CASSHDRRKAFF TGTGCCAGCAGCCACGACAGGAGGAAAGCTTTCTTT
TRBJ2-3 . . TRBV7-2 CASSLVGGPPDTQYF TGTGCCAGCAGCTTAGTCGGGGGGCCCCCAGATACGCAGTATTTT
TRBJ1-4 TRBD1 . TRBV19 CASSPSGTAGEKLFF TGTGCCAGTAGTCCATCCGGGACAGCCGGGGAAAAACTGTTTTTT
TRBJ2-7 TRBD1 . TRBV5-1 CASSLDRGDEQYF TGCGCCAGCAGCCTGGACAGGGGGGACGAGCAGTACTTC
TRBJ1-1 . . TRBV4-2 CASSQEGGVGTEAFF TGTGCCAGCAGCCAAGAAGGGGGGGTAGGTACTGAAGCTTTCTTT
TRBJ1-6 . . TRBV5-6 CASSFRRGARPSLHF TGTGCCAGCAGCTTTAGAAGGGGCGCTAGACCGTCCCTCCACTTT
TRBJ2-2 TRBD2 . TRBV4-1 CASSREPFTSGNGELFF TGCGCCAGCAGCCGAGAACCCTTCACTAGCGGGAACGGGGAGCTGTTTTTT
TRBJ1-5 TRBD1 . TRBV19 CASSWDRGSDQPQHF TGTGCCAGTAGTTGGGACAGGGGGTCTGATCAGCCCCAGCATTTT
TRBJ2-7 TRBD2 . TRBV19 CASSGGTSGRSYEQYF TGTGCCAGTAGTGGGGGGACTAGCGGGAGAAGCTACGAGCAGTACTTC
TRBJ2-5 TRBD1 . TRBV4-1 CASSQDFAGGVQATQYF TGCGCCAGCAGCCAAGATTTTGCAGGGGGCGTTCAGGCGACCCAGTACTTC
TRBJ2-5 . . TRBV18 CASSRTPGGSNQETQYF TGTGCCAGCTCACGGACTCCGGGCGGCAGTAACCAAGAGACCCAGTACTTC
TRBJ2-7 . . TRBV7-2 CASSSTRSAYEQYF TGTGCCAGCAGCTCTACTAGAAGCGCCTACGAGCAGTACTTC
TRBJ1-1 . . TRBV2 CASSEGRLYLAAFF TGTGCCAGCAGTGAAGGGCGCCTGTACTTGGCGGCTTTCTTT
TRBJ2-5 TRBD2 . TRBV3-1/TRBV3-2 CASSQQSSGRAGETQYF TGTGCCAGCAGCCAACAATCTAGCGGGAGGGCAGGGGAGACCCAGTACTTC
TRBJ2-6 . . TRBV27 CASSWAGVLSGANVLTF TGTGCCAGCAGTTGGGCAGGGGTGCTATCTGGGGCCAACGTCCTGACTTTC
TRBJ1-5 TRBD1 . TRBV6-6 CASSPRTGSLSGSNQPQHF TGTGCCAGCAGTCCCAGGACAGGTTCCTTAAGTGGTAGCAATCAGCCCCAGCATTTT
TRBJ2-1 TRBD2 . TRBV13 CASSRGLAGDPTYNEQFF TGTGCCAGCAGCCGGGGACTAGCGGGAGATCCTACCTACAATGAGCAGTTCTTC
TRBJ2-1 TRBD1 . TRBV2 CASSATGGVGYNEQFF TGTGCCAGCAGTGCGACAGGGGGCGTAGGTTACAATGAGCAGTTCTTC
TRBJ2-2 . . TRBV7-7 CASSLGPQGTGELFF TGTGCTAGCAGCTTGGGACCACAGGGAACCGGGGAGCTGTTTTTT